The TCR beta chain under discussion was sequenced for a study of control samples from healthy donors and cancer patients. Losses at the gene ends were 5 bases for V and 4 bases for J; bases not matched to a gene: 4. The CDR3 sequence is 13 residues long. Germline CDR1 reads LNHDA; CDR2 reads SQIVND (reference sequence). The repertoire was sequenced with immunoSEQ multiplex PCR; TCRdb's copy has only in-frame clones and lacks some. The table shows about 42,000 clones, with 83% occurring only once. This clonotype was obtained from a man in his 60s in good health. The J gene is TRBJ2-5, the V gene TRBV19, with 7 bases lining up with TRBD2. Input material: blood. The CDR3 DNA follows: TGTGCCAGTAGTTGGCGGGGGATAGAGACCCAGTACTTC. Translating gives CASSWRGIETQYF. Full variable domain (rest looked up from reference TRBV19 and TRBJ2-5): DGGITQSPKYLFRKEGQNVTLSCEQNLNHDAMYWYRQDPGQGLRLIYYSQIVNDFQKGDIAEGYSVSREKKESFPLTVTSAQKNPTAFYLCASSWRGIETQYFGPGTRLLVL.